The clone carrying this T cell receptor beta chain was seen a single time. Its specificity is not known. The data originate from a study of OX40 agonist ivuxolimab in advanced cancers. As for the study in general: Patients enrolled in dose escalation were diagnosed with hepatocellular carcinoma, melanoma, renal cell or head and neck cancer. Whole-study findings and limits: Researchers did not determine the expanded peripheral T cells' antigen specificity.

Data came from immunoSEQ multiplex PCR; TCRdb stores just in-frame clones and leaves some out. This sample has tens of thousands of clones, with about 88% found just once. The V gene end was trimmed by 5 bases and the J gene end by 5 bases; junction bases not matched to a gene: 10. Germline CDR1 SGHAT, CDR2 FQNNGV. The CDR3 sequence is 15 residues long. The chain uses TRBV11-2 and TRBJ2-5, with 8 bases that match TRBD2. Material: CD4+ or CD8+ T cells sorted from blood, obtained in a trial of the OX40 agonist ivuxolimab. The sequence was obtained from an adult with an advanced solid tumor such as melanoma, head and neck, liver or kidney cancer. The CDR3 region has the DNA TGTGCCAGCAGCCCGCAACTAGCGGCAGGGGAGACCCAGTACTTC. It is translated as CASSPQLAAGETQYF.